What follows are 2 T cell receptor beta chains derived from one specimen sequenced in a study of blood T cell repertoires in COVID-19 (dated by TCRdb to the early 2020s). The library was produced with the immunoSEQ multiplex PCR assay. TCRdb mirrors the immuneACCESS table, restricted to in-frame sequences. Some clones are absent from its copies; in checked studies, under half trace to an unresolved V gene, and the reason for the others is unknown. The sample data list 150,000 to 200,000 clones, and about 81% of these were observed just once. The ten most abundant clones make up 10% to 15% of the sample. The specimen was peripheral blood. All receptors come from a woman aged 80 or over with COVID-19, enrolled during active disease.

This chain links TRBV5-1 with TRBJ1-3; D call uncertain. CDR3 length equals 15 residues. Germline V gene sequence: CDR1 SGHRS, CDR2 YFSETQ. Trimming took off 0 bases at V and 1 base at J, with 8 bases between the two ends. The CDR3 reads CASSLVAGSGNTIYF. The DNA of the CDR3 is TGCGCCAGCAGCTTGGTAGCGGGATCTGGAAACACCATATATTTT. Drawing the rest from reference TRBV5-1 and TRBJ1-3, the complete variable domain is KAGVTQTPRYLIKTRGQQVTLSCSPISGHRSVSWYQQTPGQGLQFLFEYFSETQRNKGNFPGRFSGRQFSNSRSEMNVSTLELGDSALYLCASSLVAGSGNTIYFGEGSWLTVV.

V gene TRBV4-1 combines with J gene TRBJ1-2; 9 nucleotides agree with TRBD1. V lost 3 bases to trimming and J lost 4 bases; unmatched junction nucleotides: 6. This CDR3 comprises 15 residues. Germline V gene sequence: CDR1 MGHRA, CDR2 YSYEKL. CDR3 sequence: CASSHVGGQGYGYTF. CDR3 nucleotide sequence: TGCGCCAGCAGCCATGTAGGGGGACAGGGCTATGGCTACACCTTC.